This T cell receptor beta chain stems from a study of blood T cell repertoires in COVID-19. Study-level information: Both acute and convalescent COVID-19 samples were obtained from the United States, Italy and Spain. From T cells, B-cell-depleted T cells, or PBMCs came the material, which was cDNA or gDNA.

The CDR3 is made up of 14 amino acids. CDR1 SGHRS and CDR2 YFSETQ come from the germline V gene. Losses at the gene ends were 0 bases for V and 8 bases for J; bases not matched to a gene: 2. Per the original methods: From reference gene primer amplification, estimates of nucleated cell counts were derived. Some clones are missing from TCRdb's copy, which holds only in-frame ones; the method was immunoSEQ multiplex PCR. V, J and clone size derive from that table, while D and trimming were established from the DNA sequence. The sample shows about 130,000 clones, approximately 86% of them seen only once.

The sequencing sample was made of peripheral blood. The source of this sequence is a woman between 50 and 59 years old who had recovered from COVID-19. V usage is TRBV5-1 and J usage is TRBJ1-6; 7 bases map to TRBD1. CDR3 sequence reads: CASSLAQGDSPLHF. The CDR3 nucleotides read TGCGCCAGCAGCTTGGCTCAGGGGGATTCACCCCTCCACTTT.